This T cell receptor beta chain derives from a study of cytomegalovirus exposure and HLA in healthy donors. In the PCR, 60 Vbeta and 13 Jbeta primers were used. Sequencing was performed with immunoSEQ multiplex PCR; in TCRdb, only in-frame clones are kept and a portion is missing. The top ten clones hold more than 3.5% of a sample with about 120,000 clones, roughly four fifths of them seen once. The V segment lost 5 bases and the J segment 5 bases; nucleotides outside the gene matches: 5. The CDR3 sequence is 14 residues long. The V gene's germline CDR1 is SGHNT and CDR2 YENEEA. Sequencing used PBMCs. The clonotype was recovered from a woman aged 35 to 49 in good health and CMV-seropositive. The rearrangement uses TRBV11-3 and TRBJ2-7; 11 bases agree with TRBD2. The CDR3: CASSLGLAAHEQYF. CDR3 DNA: TGTGCCAGCAGCCTGGGACTAGCGGCCCACGAGCAGTACTTC.